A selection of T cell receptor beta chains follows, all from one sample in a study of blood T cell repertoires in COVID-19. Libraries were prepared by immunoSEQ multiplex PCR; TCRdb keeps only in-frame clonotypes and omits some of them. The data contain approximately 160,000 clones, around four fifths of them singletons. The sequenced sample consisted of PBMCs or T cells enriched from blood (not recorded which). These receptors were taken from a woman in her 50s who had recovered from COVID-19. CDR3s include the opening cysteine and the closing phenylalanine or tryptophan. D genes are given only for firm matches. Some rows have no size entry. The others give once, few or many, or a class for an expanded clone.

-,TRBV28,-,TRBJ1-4,CASSPPIATNEKLFF,TGTGCCAGCAGTCCCCCGATAGCAACTAATGAAAAACTGTTTTTT
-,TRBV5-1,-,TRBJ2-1,CASSLRAGQRNDYNEQFF,TGCGCCAGCAGCTTAAGGGCGGGACAGCGAAACGATTACAATGAGCAGTTCTTC
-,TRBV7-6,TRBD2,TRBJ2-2,CASSPTPSRGGDGELFF,TGTGCCAGCAGCCCTACCCCCTCGCGGGGGGGGGATGGGGAGCTGTTTTTT
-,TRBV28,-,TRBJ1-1,CASSLGGVAEAFF,TGTGCCAGCAGTTTAGGGGGGGTCGCTGAAGCTTTCTTT
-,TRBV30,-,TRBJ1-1,CAWSVRTTAFF,TGTGCCTGGAGTGTACGGACAACAGCTTTCTTT
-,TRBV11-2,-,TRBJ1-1,CASSFNRVGTEAFF,TGTGCCAGCAGCTTTAACAGGGTTGGCACTGAAGCTTTCTTT
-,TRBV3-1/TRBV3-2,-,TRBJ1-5,CASSQAGQPQHF,TGTGCCAGCAGCCAGGCGGGTCAGCCCCAGCATTTT
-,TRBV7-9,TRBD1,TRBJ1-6,CASSPPQGSSYNSPLHF,TGTGCCAGCAGCCCCCCACAGGGGAGCTCCTATAATTCACCCCTCCACTTT
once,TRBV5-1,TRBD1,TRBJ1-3,CASSLAGGNGNTIYF,TGCGCCAGCAGCTTGGCAGGGGGCAATGGAAACACCATATATTTT
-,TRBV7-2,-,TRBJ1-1,CASSLEGRGNTEAFF,TGTGCCAGCAGCTTGGAGGGTCGAGGGAACACTGAAGCTTTCTTT
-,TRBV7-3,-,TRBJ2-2,CASSLKVGPNTGELFF,TGTGCCAGCAGCTTAAAGGTTGGGCCGAACACCGGGGAGCTGTTTTTT
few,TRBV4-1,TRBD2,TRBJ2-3,CASSHKAGLAGATDTQYF,TGCGCCAGCAGCCATAAAGCTGGACTAGCGGGGGCTACAGATACGCAGTATTTT
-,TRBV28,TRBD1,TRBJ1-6,CASRDGLDRDDSPLHF,TGTGCCAGCAGGGACGGATTGGACAGGGACGATTCACCCCTCCACTTT
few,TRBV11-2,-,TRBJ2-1,CASSLVSGVYNEQFF,TGTGCCAGCAGCTTAGTGTCAGGGGTTTACAATGAGCAGTTCTTC
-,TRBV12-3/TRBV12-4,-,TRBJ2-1,CASSWGRLNEQFF,TGTGCCAGCAGTTGGGGGAGGCTAAATGAGCAGTTCTTC
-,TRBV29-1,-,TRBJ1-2,CSPYRVSSGYTF,TGCAGCCCCTACAGGGTATCGTCTGGCTACACCTTC
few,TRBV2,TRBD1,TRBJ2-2,CASAGTGGTTGELFF,TGTGCCAGCGCGGGGACAGGGGGCACCACCGGGGAGCTGTTTTTT
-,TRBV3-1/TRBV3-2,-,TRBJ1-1,CASSPWAGIAFF,TGTGCCAGCAGCCCTTGGGCGGGTATAGCTTTCTTT
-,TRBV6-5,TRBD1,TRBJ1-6,CASRQGSVYSPLHF,TGTGCCAGCAGACAGGGGTCAGTTTATTCACCCCTCCACTTT
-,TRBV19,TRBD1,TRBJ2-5,CASSRGPGTGEETQYF,TGTGCCAGTAGTAGGGGTCCCGGGACAGGGGAAGAGACCCAGTACTTC
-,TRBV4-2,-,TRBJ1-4,CASGVNEKLFF,TGTGCCAGCGGAGTAAATGAAAAACTGTTTTTT
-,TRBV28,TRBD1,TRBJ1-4,CASSYGQGREKLFF,TGTGCCAGCAGTTACGGACAGGGCCGGGAAAAACTGTTTTTT
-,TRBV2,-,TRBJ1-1,CAGEGTPKGTEAFF,TGTGCCGGGGAGGGGACCCCAAAAGGAACTGAAGCTTTCTTT